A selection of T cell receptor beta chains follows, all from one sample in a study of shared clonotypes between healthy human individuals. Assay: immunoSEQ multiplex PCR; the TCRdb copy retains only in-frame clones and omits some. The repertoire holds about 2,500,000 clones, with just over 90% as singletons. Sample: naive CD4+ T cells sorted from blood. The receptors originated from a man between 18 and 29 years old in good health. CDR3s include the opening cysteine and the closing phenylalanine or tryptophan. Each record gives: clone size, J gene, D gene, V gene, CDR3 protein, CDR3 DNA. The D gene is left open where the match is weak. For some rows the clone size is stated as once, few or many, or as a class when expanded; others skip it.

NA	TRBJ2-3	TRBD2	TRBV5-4	CASSSRLAGDTQYF	TGTGCCAGCAGCTCCAGACTAGCCGGGGATACGCAGTATTTT
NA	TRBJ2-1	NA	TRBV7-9	CASSLDRTARSYNEQFF	TGTGCCAGCAGCTTAGACCGGACAGCACGCTCCTACAATGAGCAGTTCTTC
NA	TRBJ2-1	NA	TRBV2	CASRSWDSSEQFF	TGTGCCAGCAGATCCTGGGACTCTTCGGAGCAGTTCTTC
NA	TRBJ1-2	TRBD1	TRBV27	CASSLGQGFNGYTF	TGTGCCAGCAGTTTGGGACAGGGTTTTAATGGCTACACCTTC
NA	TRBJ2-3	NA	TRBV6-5	CASSSAGGAYTDTQYF	TGTGCCAGCAGTTCCGCGGGCGGGGCGTACACAGATACGCAGTATTTT
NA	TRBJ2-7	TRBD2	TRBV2	CASLPSGGPPYEQYF	TGTGCCAGCTTACCTAGCGGGGGGCCGCCCTACGAGCAGTACTTC
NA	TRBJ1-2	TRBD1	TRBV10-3	CAISTTGAVGDYGYTF	TGTGCCATCAGCACGACAGGGGCCGTCGGGGACTATGGCTACACCTTC
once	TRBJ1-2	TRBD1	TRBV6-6	CASSLRGQGARYTF	TGTGCCAGCAGTCTGAGGGGGCAGGGGGCACGCTACACCTTC
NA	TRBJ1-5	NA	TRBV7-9	CASSLDGGSQPQHF	TGTGCCAGCAGCTTGGACGGGGGTAGCCAGCCCCAGCATTTT
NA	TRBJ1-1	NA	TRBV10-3	CAISPVAGSDPEAFF	TGTGCCATCAGCCCGGTGGCGGGGTCCGACCCTGAAGCTTTCTTT
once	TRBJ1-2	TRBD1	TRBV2	CAASQGVYGYTF	TGTGCCGCCTCACAGGGGGTCTATGGCTACACCTTC
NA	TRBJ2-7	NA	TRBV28	CASGALLGQYF	TGTGCCAGCGGGGCCCTACTAGGGCAGTACTTC
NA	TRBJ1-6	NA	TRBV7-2	CASSLPKGGTSPLHF	TGTGCCAGCAGCTTGCCAAAAGGGGGGACCTCACCCCTCCACTTT
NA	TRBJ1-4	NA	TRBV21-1	CASSKVDRGEKLFF	TGTGCCAGCAGCAAAGTGGACAGGGGTGAAAAACTGTTTTTT
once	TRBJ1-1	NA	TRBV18	CASSPSKIMNTEAFF	TGTGCCAGCTCACCATCGAAGATCATGAACACTGAAGCTTTCTTT
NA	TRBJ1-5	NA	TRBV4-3	CASSQDSRTPKQHF	TGCGCCAGCAGCCAAGATTCCCGGACCCCTAAACAGCATTTT
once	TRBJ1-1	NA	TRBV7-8	CASSLRPGLGTEAFF	TGTGCCAGCAGCTTGCGGCCGGGGCTGGGAACTGAAGCTTTCTTT
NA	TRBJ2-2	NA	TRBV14	CASSPTGHTGELFF	TGTGCCAGCAGCCCGACAGGTCACACCGGGGAGCTGTTTTTT
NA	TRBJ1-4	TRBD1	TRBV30	CAWTPGQRATNEKLFF	TGTGCCTGGACTCCGGGACAGCGTGCAACTAATGAAAAACTGTTTTTT
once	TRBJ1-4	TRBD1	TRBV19	CASSQGANEKLFF	TGTGCCAGTAGTCAGGGGGCTAATGAAAAACTGTTTTTT
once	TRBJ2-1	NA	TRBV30	CAWSRGHGNEQFF	TGTGCCTGGAGTAGGGGACATGGCAATGAGCAGTTCTTC
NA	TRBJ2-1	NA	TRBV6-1	CASSEAGLTVPKQFF	TGTGCCAGCAGTGAAGCGGGATTAACGGTACCGAAGCAGTTCTTC
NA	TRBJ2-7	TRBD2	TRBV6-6	CASKTSGGAYEQYF	TGTGCCAGCAAAACTAGCGGAGGAGCCTACGAGCAGTACTTC
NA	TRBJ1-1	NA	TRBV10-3	CAISESNGNTEAFF	TGTGCCATCAGTGAGTCTAACGGGAACACTGAAGCTTTCTTT
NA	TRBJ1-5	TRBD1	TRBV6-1	CASSEPRGRISQPQHF	TGTGCCAGCAGTGAACCCAGGGGGCGCATAAGTCAGCCCCAGCATTTT
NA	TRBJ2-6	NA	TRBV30	CAWTRISGANVLTF	TGTGCCTGGACCAGGATCTCAGGGGCCAACGTCCTGACTTTC
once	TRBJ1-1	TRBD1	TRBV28	CASRPTGENTEAFF	TGTGCCAGCAGGCCGACAGGGGAAAACACTGAAGCTTTCTTT
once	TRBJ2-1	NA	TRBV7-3	CASSYGAGEGEQFF	TGTGCCAGCAGCTACGGGGCAGGGGAAGGTGAGCAGTTCTTC
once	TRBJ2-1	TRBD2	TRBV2	CATSSGRGYTEQFF	TGTGCCACCTCTTCAGGGCGGGGGTACACTGAGCAGTTCTTC
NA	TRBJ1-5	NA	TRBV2	CASSEGQTSNQPQHF	TGTGCCAGCAGTGAGGGGCAGACCTCCAATCAGCCCCAGCATTTT
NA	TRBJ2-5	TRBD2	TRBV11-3	CASSKGLAGKETQYF	TGTGCCAGCAGCAAAGGACTAGCGGGAAAGGAGACCCAGTACTTC
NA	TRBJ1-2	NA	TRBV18	CASSTMWGDGYTF	TGTGCCAGCTCAACGATGTGGGGGGATGGCTACACCTTC
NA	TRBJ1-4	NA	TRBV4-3	CASSRGPTNEKLFF	TGCGCCAGCAGCCGGGGGCCAACTAATGAAAAACTGTTTTTT
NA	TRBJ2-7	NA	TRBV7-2	CASSTGFSYEQYF	TGTGCCAGCAGCACAGGGTTCTCCTACGAGCAGTACTTC
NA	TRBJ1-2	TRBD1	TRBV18	CASSTDYTGGSYGYTF	TGTGCCAGCTCAACGGATTATACAGGGGGATCGTATGGCTACACCTTC
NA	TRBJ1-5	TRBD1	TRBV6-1	CASSGPGTGWNQPQHF	TGTGCCAGCAGTGGGCCCGGGACAGGTTGGAATCAGCCCCAGCATTTT
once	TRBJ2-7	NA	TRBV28	CASSLAGAAGAYEQYF	TGTGCCAGCAGTTTAGCGGGGGCCGCGGGGGCCTACGAGCAGTACTTC
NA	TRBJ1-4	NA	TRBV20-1	CSAKGNEKLFF	TGCAGTGCTAAGGGGAATGAAAAACTGTTTTTT
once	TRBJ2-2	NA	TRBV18	CASSPYHDGELFF	TGTGCCAGCTCCCCGTACCACGACGGGGAGCTGTTTTTT
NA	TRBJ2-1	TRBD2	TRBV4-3	CASSQDRISGSPSSPEQFF	TGCGCCAGCAGCCAAGATCGGATTAGCGGGAGCCCCTCGTCCCCCGAGCAGTTCTTC
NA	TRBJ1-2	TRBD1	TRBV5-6	CASRVLSGQGAYGYTF	TGTGCCAGCAGAGTTCTATCGGGACAGGGGGCGTATGGCTACACCTTC
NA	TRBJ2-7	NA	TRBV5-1	CASRSGGGSYEQYF	TGCGCCAGCAGGTCGGGGGGCGGCTCCTACGAGCAGTACTTC
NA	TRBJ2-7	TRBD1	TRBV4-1	CASRPGTASYEQYF	TGCGCCAGCAGGCCCGGGACAGCCTCCTACGAGCAGTACTTC
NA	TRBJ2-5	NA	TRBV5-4	CASSLEPRNGETQYF	TGTGCCAGCAGCTTGGAACCCAGGAACGGAGAGACCCAGTACTTC
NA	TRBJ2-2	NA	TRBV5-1	CASSLSGGTGELFF	TGCGCCAGCAGCTTGAGTGGCGGGACCGGGGAGCTGTTTTTT
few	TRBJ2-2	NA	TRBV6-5	CASSYSPRGNTGELFF	TGTGCCAGCAGTTACTCGCCTCGGGGTAACACCGGGGAGCTGTTTTTT
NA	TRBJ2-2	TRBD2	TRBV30	CAWSLSRTSGRETGELFF	TGTGCCTGGAGCTTATCCCGGACTAGCGGGAGGGAAACCGGGGAGCTGTTTTTT
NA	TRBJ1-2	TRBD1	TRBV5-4	CASTILQGTQAKYGYTF	TGTGCCAGCACCATACTACAGGGGACCCAAGCGAAATATGGCTACACCTTC
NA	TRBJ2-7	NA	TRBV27	CASSSLEALSYEQYF	TGTGCCAGCAGTTCCCTGGAGGCGCTCTCCTACGAGCAGTACTTC
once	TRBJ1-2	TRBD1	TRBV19	CASSIGQAYGYTF	TGTGCCAGTAGTATCGGACAGGCCTATGGCTACACCTTC
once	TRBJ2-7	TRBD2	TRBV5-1	CASSLGGSSGKNYEQYF	TGCGCCAGCAGCTTGGGGGGATCTAGCGGGAAGAACTACGAGCAGTACTTC
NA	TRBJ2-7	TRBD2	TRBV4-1	CASSQDPHGLAGEQYF	TGCGCCAGCAGCCAAGATCCACACGGACTAGCGGGGGAGCAGTACTTC
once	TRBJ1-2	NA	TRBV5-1	CASKGSSYTF	TGCGCCAGCAAGGGTAGTAGCTACACCTTC